This TCR beta chain stems from a study of cytomegalovirus exposure and HLA in healthy donors. Whole-study findings and limits: HLA alleles were associated with roughly 15,000 TCR beta sequences in a later analysis at 0.05 false discovery rate.

On this clone itself: The antigen is undetermined.

V trimming: 0 bases; J trimming: 12 bases; junction bases outside the gene matches: 21. The V gene's germline CDR1 is SGHDT and CDR2 YYEEEE. The CDR3 is 18 amino acids. This PCR relied on a set of 60 Vbeta primers and 13 Jbeta primers. Assay used: immunoSEQ multiplex PCR; TCRdb lists only in-frame clones, some missing. This sample has approximately 160,000 clones, with approximately 80% found just once. Sequencing used PBMCs. The source is a female donor in good health and CMV-seronegative. The chain employs TRBV5-6 and TRBJ2-4; 7 bases map to TRBD1. CDR3 DNA sequence: TGTGCCAGCAGCTTGGTTACCTGGCGAGCCGGACAAGGGGGCAGTCAGTACTTC. It codes for CASSLVTWRAGQGGSQYF.